This TCR beta chain derives from a study of cytomegalovirus exposure and HLA in healthy donors. Study as a whole: Early release data held 85 million or so unique TCRs from HLA-typed donors.

Though probably carrying unrecorded immune exposures, donors were nominally healthy at sampling. The germline CDR1 and CDR2 sequences are GTSNPN and SVGIG (reference sequence). Germline trimming cut 3 bases from V and 4 bases from J; bases unmatched to any gene: 8. CDR3 size: 16 residues. The primer mix had 60 Vbeta and 13 Jbeta primers. Authors' methods: Roughly 11 million shared chains were among 80 million or so unique TCR beta chains counted in a later analysis. The method was immunoSEQ multiplex PCR; TCRdb's version includes in-frame clones alone and lacks a portion of them. The V and J calls and clone size come from that table; D and trimming were worked out from the DNA. The profile shows under 300,000 clones, just over 85% of them singletons.

The clonotype comes from a man between 35 and 55 years old in good health and CMV-seropositive. The genes are TRBV30 and TRBJ2-6, with 8 bases that match TRBD1. The specimen sequenced was PBMCs. CDR3 bases: TGTGCCTGGAGCCGGCGGACAGGGTTCGGGGCCAACGTCCTGACTTTC. Amino acid sequence: CAWSRRTGFGANVLTF. Looking up the rest from reference TRBV30 and TRBJ2-6 gives the full variable domain: SQTIHQWPATLVQPVGSPLSLECTVEGTSNPNLYWYRQAAGRGLQLLFYSVGIGQISSEVPQNLSASRPQDRQFILSSKKLLLSDSGFYLCAWSRRTGFGANVLTFGAGSRLTVL.